The following is a T cell receptor beta chain sequence with its context. Its cognate antigen is unknown. The record originates from a study of cytomegalovirus exposure and HLA in healthy donors. The junction had 10 bases not matched to a gene; V was cut back by 5 bases and J by 5 bases. Germline CDR1 is LGHNA and CDR2 is YSLEER. The length of the CDR3 is 17 residues. The PCR made use of 60 Vbeta and 13 Jbeta primers. Measured with immunoSEQ multiplex PCR; TCRdb has only the in-frame clones, and not every one. The table lists 250,000 to 350,000 clones, roughly 90% of them singletons. Study findings and constraints: Later analysis associated a missense DCLRE1C variant with TCR beta V- and J-gene trimming. Most TCR sequences showed up rarely, but some public TCRs showed up in many donors. Donor immune exposure was known only as CMV serostatus.

This rearrangement joins TRBV4-3 to TRBJ2-3, with 13 bases matching TRBD2. The receptor was isolated from a man aged 35-49 years in good health and CMV-seropositive. The material sequenced was PBMCs. The CDR3 nucleotides read TGCGCCAGCAGCGGGGGACTAGCGGGAAGTTTTGGAGATACGCAGTATTTT. It specifies CASSGGLAGSFGDTQYF.